These 16 T cell receptor beta chains came from one sample sequenced in a study of memory CD4+ T cells and cytomegalovirus serostatus. Clones were sequenced by immunoSEQ multiplex PCR, and TCRdb holds only the in-frame ones, with some missing. Altogether roughly 86,000 clones are present, 75% to 85% being singletons, with the ten largest covering approximately 4%. The sort gate was single viable CD3+CD4+CD8-CD45RO+ cells for memory CD4+ T cells. The sequencing input was memory CD4+ T cells from blood. All receptors come from an adult in good health and CMV-seropositive.

V is TRBV6-5 and J is TRBJ2-2, with no clear D. This CDR3 is built from 13 residues. Trimming stripped 5 bases from V and 2 bases from J, with 6 bases between. CDR1 is MNHEY and CDR2 is SVGAGI in the germline V gene. CDR3 region: CASSEDNTGELFF. The CDR3 bases are TGTGCCAGCAGTGAAGACAACACCGGGGAGCTGTTTTTT.

The chain uses TRBV28 and TRBJ1-1; D remains unclear. The V gene's germline CDR1 is MDHEN and CDR2 SYDVKM. V was trimmed by 10 bases and J by 7 bases, leaving 16 bases between them. The CDR3 sequence is 12 residues long. CDR3 residues: CATKTFTGEAFF. CDR3 in DNA: TGTGCCACAAAGACTTTTACCGGTGAAGCTTTCTTT.

This clone appeared a few times. The V call is TRBV27, the J call TRBJ1-2; no clear D gene. The CDR3 covers 14 residues. The germline CDR1 and CDR2 sequences are MNHEY and SMNVEV (reference sequence). V lost 4 bases and J 2 bases, leaving 11 bases between the germline ends. CDR3 sequence reads: CASSSTTGNYGYTF. The CDR3 coding sequence is TGTGCCAGCAGTTCCACGACTGGGAACTATGGCTACACCTTC.

This clone has only one observation. This chain uses TRBV2 with TRBJ2-3; tentatively, D is TRBD1 (5 bases). Germline V lookup: CDR1 SNHLY, CDR2 FYNNEI. V dropped 7 bases and J dropped 3 bases, with 14 bases sitting between them. CDR3 size: 14 residues. This chain's CDR3 is CASTRDSSTDTQYF. The CDR3 DNA is TGTGCCAGCACAAGAGACAGTTCTACAGATACGCAGTATTTT.

V is TRBV6-1 and J is TRBJ2-4, with 8 positions matching TRBD1. CDR1 and CDR2 (germline): MNHNS, SASEGT. The CDR3 loop spans 13 amino acids. Trimming cost V 5 bases and J 7 bases; bases outside gene matches: 4. The CDR3 spells CASSTGTGNIQYF. The CDR3 DNA reads as TGTGCCAGCAGTACAGGGACAGGCAACATTCAGTACTTC.

The chain has TRBV10-3 and TRBJ2-5; D perhaps matches TRBD1 (6 bases). Germline V CDR1 and CDR2: ENHRY, SYGVKD. V lost 6 bases and J lost 0, with 11 bases in between. The CDR3 runs 14 residues. In nucleotides, the CDR3 is TGTGCCATCAGGGCAGGGGCCAACCAAGAGACCCAGTACTTC. It translates to CAIRAGANQETQYF.

This chain joins TRBV18 and TRBJ1-3, with D perhaps matching TRBD1 (6 bases). The V gene's germline CDR1 is KGHSH and CDR2 LQKENI. Trimming took 2 bases from V and 3 from J, leaving 8 bases between them. This CDR3 is built from 14 residues. The CDR3 loop is CASSPGGDGNTIYF. The CDR3 DNA reads as TGTGCCAGCTCACCAGGGGGCGATGGAAACACCATATATTTT.

The rearrangement uses TRBV7-2 and TRBJ2-2, with TRBD1 as a possible D gene (5 bases). V was pared by 6 bases and J by 3 bases, with 11 bases between. The CDR3 totals 14 residues. Germline CDR1 and CDR2: SGHTA and FQGNSA. The CDR3 loop is CASSSSGYTGELFF. CDR3 DNA sequence: TGTGCCAGCAGTTCCTCAGGGTACACCGGGGAGCTGTTTTTT.

There are a few counts of this clone. The gene calls are TRBV11-2 and TRBJ2-5, with TRBD2 matching 9 bases. The CDR3 runs 14 residues. J lost 5 bases, V lost 0 bases, and 1 base had no gene match. Germline V lookup: CDR1 SGHAT, CDR2 FQNNGV. The CDR3 loop is CASSLESGRETQYF. Written as DNA, the CDR3 is TGTGCCAGCAGCTTAGAAAGCGGGAGGGAGACCCAGTACTTC.

The J gene is TRBJ2-3, the V gene TRBV4-3; D is perhaps TRBD1 (5 bases). V dropped 0 bases and J dropped 3 bases, with 7 bases sitting between them. CDR1 and CDR2 from the germline V gene are LGHNA and YSLEER. This CDR3 is built from 14 residues. The CDR3 protein is CASSQDQGTDTQYF. Here the CDR3 DNA reads TGCGCCAGCAGCCAAGATCAGGGAACAGATACGCAGTATTTT.

As regards this clone: At one of its ends the junction is not consistent with the germline gene, which may arise from a read error. J is TRBJ2-7 and V is TRBV5-1, with TRBD2 matching over 14 bases. This CDR3 comprises 14 residues. Germline CDR1 SGHRS, CDR2 YFSETQ. The chain's CDR3 is CASSLLGTSGSWDF. The CDR3 nucleotides are TGCGCCAGCAGCTTGCTTGGGACTAGCGGGAGTTGGGACTTC.

Comments on this clone: Additional DNA sequences in this sample encode the identical CDR3. J is TRBJ2-7 and V is TRBV20-1; tentatively, D is TRBD2 (5 bases). V lost 6 bases, J lost 7 bases, and 13 bases lay in between. The CDR3 is made up of 11 amino acids. The germline gives CDR1 DFQATT, CDR2 SNEGSKA (reference sequence). The CDR3 coding sequence is TGCAGTGCCCGAGGGCCGGGGGAGCAGTACTTC. This translates into CSARGPGEQYF.

The chain combines TRBV5-1 with TRBJ1-1; a weak D match, TRBD1 (5 bases). This CDR3 is 14 amino acids long. Germline values: CDR1 SGHRS, CDR2 YFSETQ. Trimming pared 3 bases from V and 4 bases from J, leaving 13 bases between. Here the CDR3 reads CASSSTGTLTEAFF. In DNA form, the CDR3 reads TGCGCCAGCAGCTCAACCGGGACCCTCACTGAAGCTTTCTTT.

This clone was counted a single time. The chain carries TRBV28 and TRBJ2-2, with a possible D match to TRBD1 (6 bases). The CDR3 extends over 17 amino acids. Trimming took 4 bases from V and 0 from J, leaving 15 bases between them. Germline lookup yields CDR1 MDHEN and CDR2 SYDVKM. The CDR3 DNA follows: TGTGCCAGCAGTTATCCCGGGACATTTCCGAACACCGGGGAGCTGTTTTTT. Its protein is CASSYPGTFPNTGELFF.

V is TRBV5-4 and J is TRBJ2-3, with TRBD2 as a possible D gene (5 bases). CDR1 and CDR2 from the germline V gene are SGHNT and YYREEE (reference sequence). The CDR3 spans 17 residues. The V end was cut by 2 bases, the J end by 1 base, with 17 bases between. CDR3 amino acids: CASSFNAASGRTDTQYF. The CDR3 DNA follows: TGTGCCAGCAGCTTTAATGCGGCCAGCGGACGCACAGATACGCAGTATTTT.

The CDR3 region has the DNA TGCGCCAGCAGTGATGCTAACACCGGGGAGCTGTTTTTT. Translated, it gives CASSDANTGELFF. V usage is TRBV10-1 and J usage is TRBJ2-2; D unresolved. The CDR3 totals 13 residues. Germline values: CDR1 WNHNN, CDR2 SYGVQD (reference sequence). Trimming took off 3 bases at V and 2 bases at J, with 4 bases between the two ends.